This is a list of T cell receptor beta chains from one sample in a study of blood T cell repertoires in COVID-19. Profiled with immunoSEQ multiplex PCR; TCRdb holds only in-frame clones, not every one. The data contain about 50,000 clones, 86% of them singletons. Material for sequencing was peripheral blood. These receptors came from a human donor in a cohort sampled during active COVID-19. Both conserved end residues are part of each CDR3. A D gene is named only where the DNA matches it firmly. The size entry is marked missing in some rows and otherwise reads once, few, many or a size class.

>-|TRBJ2-1|-|TRBV19
CASSSIAVISYNEQFF
TGTGCCAGTAGTTCGATAGCGGTAATCTCCTACAATGAGCAGTTCTTC
>-|TRBJ2-1|-|TRBV6-6
CASSTRGTDNNEQFF
TGTGCCAGCAGTACCCGGGGGACAGACAACAATGAGCAGTTCTTC
>TRBD2|TRBJ2-7|-|TRBV19
CASSIQGTSGRLEQYF
TGTGCCAGTAGTATACAGGGGACTAGCGGGAGACTCGAGCAGTACTTC
>-|TRBJ2-7|-|TRBV15
CATLLVRYRSNYEQYF
TGTGCCACCCTGCTAGTTAGGTATCGGTCGAACTACGAGCAGTACTTC
>TRBD2|TRBJ2-3|-|TRBV5-1
CASSSTSVDTQYF
TGCGCCAGCAGCTCAACTAGCGTGGATACGCAGTATTTT
>TRBD1|TRBJ1-5|-|TRBV19
CASSDRDRGNQPQHF
TGTGCCAGTAGTGACCGGGACAGGGGCAATCAGCCCCAGCATTTT
>-|TRBJ2-5|-|TRBV20-1
CSASGVRQQGETQYF
TGCAGTGCTAGTGGGGTCAGACAACAAGGAGAGACCCAGTACTTC
>TRBD1|TRBJ1-3|-|TRBV15
CATSRSTGEGGNTIYF
TGTGCCACCAGCAGATCCACAGGGGAAGGTGGAAACACCATATATTTT
>-|TRBJ2-7|once|TRBV7-2
CASRIWGVYEQYF
TGTGCCAGCAGGATCTGGGGAGTTTACGAGCAGTACTTC
>TRBD2|TRBJ2-7|-|TRBV7-2
CASSLVSREGEQYF
TGTGCCAGCAGCTTAGTTTCCCGGGAGGGGGAGCAGTACTTC
>-|TRBJ1-4|-|TRBV15
CATSRTQGYEKLFF
TGTGCCACCAGCAGGACACAGGGTTATGAAAAACTGTTTTTT
>TRBD2|TRBJ2-6|-|TRBV5-4
CASSKGLAGGSGANVLTF
TGTGCCAGCAGTAAGGGACTAGCGGGGGGCTCTGGGGCCAACGTCCTGACTTTC
>-|TRBJ2-6|-|TRBV7-9
CASSPFSGANVLTF
TGTGCCAGCAGCCCCTTCTCTGGGGCCAACGTCCTGACTTTC
>-|TRBJ2-1|-|TRBV7-7
CASSLVATPYNEQFF
TGTGCCAGCAGCTTAGTAGCCACTCCATACAATGAGCAGTTCTTC
>-|TRBJ1-3|-|TRBV29-1
CSAQVDPGNTIYF
TGCAGCGCACAGGTGGATCCTGGAAACACCATATATTTT
>-|TRBJ1-2|once|TRBV5-6
CASSPEAGWGYGYTF
TGTGCCAGCAGCCCCGAAGCAGGGTGGGGCTATGGCTACACCTTC
>TRBD1|TRBJ1-2|-|TRBV2
CASKGQTNYGYTF
TGTGCCAGCAAGGGACAGACAAACTATGGCTACACCTTC
>-|TRBJ2-7|-|TRBV7-2
CASSFYGDLAYEQYF
TGTGCCAGCAGCTTTTACGGGGACTTGGCCTACGAGCAGTACTTC
>-|TRBJ1-5|-|TRBV30
CAWSPATIRGSNQPQHF
TGTGCCTGGAGCCCCGCTACTATCCGCGGTTCCAATCAGCCCCAGCATTTT
>TRBD1|TRBJ2-5|-|TRBV6-5
CASSFGSGGSETQYF
TGTGCCAGCAGCTTTGGGTCAGGGGGCAGCGAGACCCAGTACTTC
>TRBD1|TRBJ1-5|-|TRBV6-1
CASSEQGTGNQPQHF
TGTGCCAGCAGTGAACAGGGGACAGGCAATCAGCCCCAGCATTTT
>TRBD1|TRBJ1-3|once|TRBV7-2
CASSLWDSASGNTIYF
TGTGCCAGCAGCTTATGGGACAGTGCCTCTGGAAACACCATATATTTT
>TRBD1|TRBJ1-4|-|TRBV3-1/TRBV3-2
CASSHPGQGNEKLFF
TGTGCCAGCAGCCACCCGGGACAGGGTAATGAAAAACTGTTTTTT
>TRBD2|TRBJ2-7|-|TRBV6-1
CASSEGTSGTSYEQYF
TGTGCCAGCAGTGAGGGGACTAGCGGGACTTCCTACGAGCAGTACTTC
>TRBD1|TRBJ1-2|-|TRBV6-6
CASSRAGGRSGEYGYTF
TGTGCCAGCAGTCGGGCAGGGGGGCGGTCGGGAGAGTATGGCTACACCTTC
>-|TRBJ1-2|once|TRBV3-1/TRBV3-2
CASSHRGGLNYGYTF
TGTGCCAGCAGCCACCGGGGGGGGTTGAACTATGGCTACACCTTC
>TRBD2|TRBJ2-1|-|TRBV9
CASSVGLAAYNEQFF
TGTGCCAGCAGCGTAGGACTAGCGGCTTACAATGAGCAGTTCTTC
>-|TRBJ2-3|-|TRBV27
CASRLLMGTSTDTQYF
TGTGCCAGCAGACTTCTAATGGGGACTAGCACAGATACGCAGTATTTT
>TRBD1|TRBJ1-5|few|TRBV19
CASSTWTGGLVGNQPQHF
TGTGCCAGTAGTACGTGGACAGGGGGGCTCGTCGGGAATCAGCCCCAGCATTTT
>-|TRBJ1-2|-|TRBV5-6
CASSFDNYYGYTF
TGTGCCAGCAGCTTTGACAATTACTATGGCTACACCTTC
>TRBD1|TRBJ1-1|few|TRBV4-1
CASSHTGGLNTEAFF
TGCGCCAGCAGCCATACAGGGGGGTTGAACACTGAAGCTTTCTTT
>-|TRBJ1-3|-|TRBV29-1
CSVAGHSGNTIYF
TGCAGCGTTGCTGGGCACTCTGGAAACACCATATATTTT
>-|TRBJ1-3|-|TRBV7-2
CASSLVAGNSGNTIYF
TGTGCCAGCAGCTTAGTGGCAGGCAACTCTGGAAACACCATATATTTT
>TRBD2|TRBJ2-1|-|TRBV5-5
CASSLSSGGYNEQFF
TGTGCCAGCAGCTTGTCGAGCGGGGGCTACAATGAGCAGTTCTTC
>-|TRBJ2-5|-|TRBV5-1
CASLQWPLQETQYF
TGCGCCAGTCTTCAATGGCCATTGCAAGAGACCCAGTACTTC